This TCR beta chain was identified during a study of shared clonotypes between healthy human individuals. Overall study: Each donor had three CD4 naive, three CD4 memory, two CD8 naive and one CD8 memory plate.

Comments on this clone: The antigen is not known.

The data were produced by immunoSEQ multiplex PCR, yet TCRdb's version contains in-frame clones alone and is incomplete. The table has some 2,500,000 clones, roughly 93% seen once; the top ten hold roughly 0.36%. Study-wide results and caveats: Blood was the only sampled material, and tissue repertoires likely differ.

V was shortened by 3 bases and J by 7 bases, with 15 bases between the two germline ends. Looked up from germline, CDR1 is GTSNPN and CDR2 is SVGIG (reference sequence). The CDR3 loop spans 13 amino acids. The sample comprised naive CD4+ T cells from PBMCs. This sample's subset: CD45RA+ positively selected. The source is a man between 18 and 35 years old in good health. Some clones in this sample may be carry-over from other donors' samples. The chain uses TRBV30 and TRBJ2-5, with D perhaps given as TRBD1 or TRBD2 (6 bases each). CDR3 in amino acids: CAWSALEGGTQYF. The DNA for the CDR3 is TGTGCCTGGAGCGCGCTAGAGGGGGGGACCCAGTACTTC.